This T cell receptor (beta chain) was identified during a study of T cells in Graves' hyperthyroidism and ophthalmopathy. Points from the study as a whole: Within blood appeared most thyroid clonotypes that had expanded above 0.001. Stable hyperthyroidism and ophthalmopathy were separated using 13 V-J signatures. Onset of ophthalmopathy came a median roughly 6.4 months after the model predicted it.

Germline CDR1 and CDR2: DFQATT and SNEGSKA (reference sequence). The CDR3 runs to 12 residues. V lost 5 bases to trimming and J lost 3 bases, with 10 bases between them. Researchers took RNA transcripts and amplified the TCR beta CDR3 regions from them. In the first-round RT-PCR of the TCR CDR3, the HTBI primer set was used. TCRdb analysed the multiplex PCR reads with MiXCR anew, one entry per CDR3 protein. The table records roughly 500,000 distinct CDR3 sequences, approximately 48% of them present only once. This clonotype has only a few counts. As yet, its antigen is unknown. Orbital computed tomography and thyroid ultrasound, together with serum TRAb and thyroxine and clinical symptoms, were used for diagnoses.

The origin of this receptor is an adult woman with Graves' disease, either hyperthyroidism or ophthalmopathy (not recorded which). Sequenced input: peripheral blood or thyroid tissue (not recorded which). The V call is TRBV20-1, the J call TRBJ1-1; D gene uncertain. The CDR3 reads CSALGGYTEAFF. In DNA, the CDR3 is TGCAGTGCTTTAGGAGGATACACTGAAGCTTTCTTT.